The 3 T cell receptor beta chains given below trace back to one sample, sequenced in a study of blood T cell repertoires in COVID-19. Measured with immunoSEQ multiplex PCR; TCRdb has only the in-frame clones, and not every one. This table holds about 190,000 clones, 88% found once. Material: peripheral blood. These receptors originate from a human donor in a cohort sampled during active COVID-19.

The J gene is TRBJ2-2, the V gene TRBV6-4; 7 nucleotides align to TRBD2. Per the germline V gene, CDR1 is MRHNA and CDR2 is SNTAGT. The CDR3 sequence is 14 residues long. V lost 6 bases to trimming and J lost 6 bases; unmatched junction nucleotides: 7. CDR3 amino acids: CASRPSGTPGELFF. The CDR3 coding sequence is TGTGCCAGCAGGCCTAGCGGCACTCCCGGGGAGCTGTTTTTT.

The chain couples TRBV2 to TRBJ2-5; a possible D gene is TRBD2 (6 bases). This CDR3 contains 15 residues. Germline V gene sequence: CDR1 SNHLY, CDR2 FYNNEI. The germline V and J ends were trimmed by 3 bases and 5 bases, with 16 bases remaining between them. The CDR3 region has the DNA TGTGCCAGCAGTGATCCCCGGGCGGGATGGGAGACCCAGTACTTC. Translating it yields CASSDPRAGWETQYF.

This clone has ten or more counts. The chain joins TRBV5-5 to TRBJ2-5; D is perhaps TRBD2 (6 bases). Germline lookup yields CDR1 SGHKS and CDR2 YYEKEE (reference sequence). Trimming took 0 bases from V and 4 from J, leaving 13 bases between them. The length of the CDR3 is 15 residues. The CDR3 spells CASSLVGGGIETQYF. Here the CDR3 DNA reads TGTGCCAGCAGCTTGGTAGGAGGAGGGATAGAGACCCAGTACTTC.